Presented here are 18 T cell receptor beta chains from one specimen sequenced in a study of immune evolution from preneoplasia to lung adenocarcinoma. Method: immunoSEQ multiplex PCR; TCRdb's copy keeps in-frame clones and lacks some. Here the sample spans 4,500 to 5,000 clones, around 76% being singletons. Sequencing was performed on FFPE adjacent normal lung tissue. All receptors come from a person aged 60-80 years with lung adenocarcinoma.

The CDR3 DNA reads TGTGCCAGCAGCTTGGAACAGACTTATGGCTACACCTTC. Translated: CASSLEQTYGYTF. The chain combines TRBV5-4 with TRBJ1-2, with no clear D. The germline V gene has CDR1 SGHNT and CDR2 YYREEE (reference sequence). The V end was cut by 0 bases, the J end by 5 bases, with 8 bases between. The CDR3 extends over 13 amino acids. Variable domain in full (rest from reference TRBV5-4 and TRBJ1-2): ETGVTQSPTHLIKTRGQQVTLRCSSQSGHNTVSWYQQALGQGPQFIFQYYREEENGRGNFPPRFSGLQFPNYSSELNVNALELDDSALYLCASSLEQTYGYTFGSGTRLTVV.

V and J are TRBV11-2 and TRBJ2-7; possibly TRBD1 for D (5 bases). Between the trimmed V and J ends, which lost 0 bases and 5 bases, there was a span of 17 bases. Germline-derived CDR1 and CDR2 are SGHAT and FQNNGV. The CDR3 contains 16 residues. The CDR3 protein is CASSLDNAGNLDEQYF. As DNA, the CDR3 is TGTGCCAGCAGCTTAGATAATGCAGGGAACCTCGACGAGCAGTACTTC. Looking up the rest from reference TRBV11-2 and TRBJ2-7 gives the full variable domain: EAGVAQSPRYKIIEKRQSVAFWCNPISGHATLYWYQQILGQGPKLLIQFQNNGVVDDSQLPKDRFSAERLKGVDSTLKIQPAKLEDSAVYLCASSLDNAGNLDEQYFGPGTRLTVT.

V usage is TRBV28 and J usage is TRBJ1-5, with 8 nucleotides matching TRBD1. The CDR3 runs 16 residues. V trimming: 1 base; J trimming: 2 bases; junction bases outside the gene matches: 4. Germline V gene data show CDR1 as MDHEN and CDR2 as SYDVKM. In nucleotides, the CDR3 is TGTGCCAGCAGTTTATCGGGACAGGTGGGCAATCAGCCCCAGCATTTT. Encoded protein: CASSLSGQVGNQPQHF.

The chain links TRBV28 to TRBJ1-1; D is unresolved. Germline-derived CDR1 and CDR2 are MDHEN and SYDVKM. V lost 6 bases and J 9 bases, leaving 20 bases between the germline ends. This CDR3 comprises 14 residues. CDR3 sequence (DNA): TGTGCCAGCAGCCTCTCGAATCCGACCAACCAAGCTTTCTTT. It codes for CASSLSNPTNQAFF.

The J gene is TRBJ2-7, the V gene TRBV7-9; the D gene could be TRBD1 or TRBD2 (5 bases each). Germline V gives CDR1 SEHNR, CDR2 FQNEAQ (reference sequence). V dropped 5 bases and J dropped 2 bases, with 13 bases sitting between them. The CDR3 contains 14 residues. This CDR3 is CASSRDGRPYEQYF. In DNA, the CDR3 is TGTGCCAGCAGCCGGGACGGACGTCCCTACGAGCAGTACTTC.

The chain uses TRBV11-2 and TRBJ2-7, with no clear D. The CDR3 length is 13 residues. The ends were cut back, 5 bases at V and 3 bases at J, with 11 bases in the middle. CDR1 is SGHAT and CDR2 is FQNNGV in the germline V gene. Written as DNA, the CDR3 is TGTGCCAGCAGCGCGCCCAGGCTCTACGAGCAGTACTTC. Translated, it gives CASSAPRLYEQYF.

As DNA, the CDR3 is TGTGCCAGCACCGAGGACGAGACCCAGTACTTC. It translates to CASTEDETQYF. The V call is TRBV2, the J call TRBJ2-5; no clear D. The V gene's germline CDR1 is SNHLY and CDR2 FYNNEI. This CDR3 is built from 11 residues. With 7 bases removed from V and 5 bases from J, the gap between germline ends came to 8 bases.

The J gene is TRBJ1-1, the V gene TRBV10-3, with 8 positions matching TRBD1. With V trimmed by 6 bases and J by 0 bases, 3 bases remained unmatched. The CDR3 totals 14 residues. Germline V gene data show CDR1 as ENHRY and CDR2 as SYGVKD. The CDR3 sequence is CAIRKTGVNTEAFF. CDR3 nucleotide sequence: TGTGCCATCAGAAAGACAGGGGTGAACACTGAAGCTTTCTTT.

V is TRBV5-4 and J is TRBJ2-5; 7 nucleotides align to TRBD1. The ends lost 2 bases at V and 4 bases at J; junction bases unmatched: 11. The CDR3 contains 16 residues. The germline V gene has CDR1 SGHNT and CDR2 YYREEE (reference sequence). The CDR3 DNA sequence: TGTGCCAGCAGCTTTTATCGAGGGGGCCTGACAGAGACCCAGTACTTC. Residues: CASSFYRGGLTETQYF.

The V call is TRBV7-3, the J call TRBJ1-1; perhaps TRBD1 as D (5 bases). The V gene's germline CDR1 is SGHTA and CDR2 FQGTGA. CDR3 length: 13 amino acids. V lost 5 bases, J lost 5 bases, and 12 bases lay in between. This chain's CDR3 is CASSPLGGTEAFF. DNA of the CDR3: TGTGCCAGCAGCCCCCTGGGGGGGACTGAAGCTTTCTTT.

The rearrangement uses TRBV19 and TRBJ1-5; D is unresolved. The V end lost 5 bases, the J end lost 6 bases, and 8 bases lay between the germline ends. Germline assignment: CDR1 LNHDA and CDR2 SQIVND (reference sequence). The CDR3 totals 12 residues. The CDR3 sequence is CASSPPRQPQHF. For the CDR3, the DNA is TGTGCCAGTAGTCCGCCTCGTCAGCCCCAGCATTTT.

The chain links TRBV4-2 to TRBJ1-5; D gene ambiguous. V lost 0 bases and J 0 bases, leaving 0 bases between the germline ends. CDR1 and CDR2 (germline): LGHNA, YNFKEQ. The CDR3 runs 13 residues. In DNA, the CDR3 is TGTGCCAGCAGCCAAGATAGCAATCAGCCCCAGCATTTT. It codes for CASSQDSNQPQHF.

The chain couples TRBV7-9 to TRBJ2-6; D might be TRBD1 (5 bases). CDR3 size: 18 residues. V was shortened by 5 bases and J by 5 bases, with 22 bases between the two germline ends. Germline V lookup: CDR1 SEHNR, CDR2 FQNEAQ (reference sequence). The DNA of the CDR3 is TGTGCCAGCAGCGTTTTTAAATACCATGACAGTCGGGCCAACGTCCTGACTTTC. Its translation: CASSVFKYHDSRANVLTF.

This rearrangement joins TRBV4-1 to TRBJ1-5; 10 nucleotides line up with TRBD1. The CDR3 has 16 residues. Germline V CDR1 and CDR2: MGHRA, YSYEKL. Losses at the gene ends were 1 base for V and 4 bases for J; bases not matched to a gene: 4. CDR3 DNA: TGCGCCAGCAGCCAAGGGGACAGGGGCACTAATCAGCCCCAGCATTTT. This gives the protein CASSQGDRGTNQPQHF.

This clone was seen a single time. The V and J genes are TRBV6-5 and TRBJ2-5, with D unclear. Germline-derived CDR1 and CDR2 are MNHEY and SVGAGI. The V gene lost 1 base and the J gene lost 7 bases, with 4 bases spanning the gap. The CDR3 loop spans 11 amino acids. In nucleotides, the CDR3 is TGTGCCAGCAGTTACTTCGGGACCCAGTACTTC. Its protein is CASSYFGTQYF.

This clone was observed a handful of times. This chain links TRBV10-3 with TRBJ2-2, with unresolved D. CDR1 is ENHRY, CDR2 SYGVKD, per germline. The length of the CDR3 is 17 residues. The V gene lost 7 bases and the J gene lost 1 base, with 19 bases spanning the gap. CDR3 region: CAITGKPGTVNTGELFF. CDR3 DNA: TGTGCCATCACCGGAAAACCGGGTACGGTGAACACCGGGGAGCTGTTTTTT.

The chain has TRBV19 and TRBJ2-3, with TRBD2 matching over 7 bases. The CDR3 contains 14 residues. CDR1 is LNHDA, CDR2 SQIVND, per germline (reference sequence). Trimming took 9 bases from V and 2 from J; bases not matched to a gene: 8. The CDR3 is CASRGTISTDTQYF. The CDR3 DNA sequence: TGTGCCAGCCGCGGGACTATATCCACAGATACGCAGTATTTT.

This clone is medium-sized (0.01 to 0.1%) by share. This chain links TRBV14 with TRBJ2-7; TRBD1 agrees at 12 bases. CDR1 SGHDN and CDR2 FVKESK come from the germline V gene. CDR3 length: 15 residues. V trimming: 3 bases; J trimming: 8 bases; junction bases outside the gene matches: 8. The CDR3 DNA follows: TGTGCCAGCAGCCAGGGGACAGGGGGCGGATGGCAGCAGTACTTC. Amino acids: CASSQGTGGGWQQYF. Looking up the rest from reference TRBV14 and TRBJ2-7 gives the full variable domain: EAGVTQFPSHSVIEKGQTVTLRCDPISGHDNLYWYRRVMGKEIKFLLHFVKESKQDESGMPNNRFLAERTGGTYSTLKVQPAELEDSGVYFCASSQGTGGGWQQYFGPGTRLTVT.